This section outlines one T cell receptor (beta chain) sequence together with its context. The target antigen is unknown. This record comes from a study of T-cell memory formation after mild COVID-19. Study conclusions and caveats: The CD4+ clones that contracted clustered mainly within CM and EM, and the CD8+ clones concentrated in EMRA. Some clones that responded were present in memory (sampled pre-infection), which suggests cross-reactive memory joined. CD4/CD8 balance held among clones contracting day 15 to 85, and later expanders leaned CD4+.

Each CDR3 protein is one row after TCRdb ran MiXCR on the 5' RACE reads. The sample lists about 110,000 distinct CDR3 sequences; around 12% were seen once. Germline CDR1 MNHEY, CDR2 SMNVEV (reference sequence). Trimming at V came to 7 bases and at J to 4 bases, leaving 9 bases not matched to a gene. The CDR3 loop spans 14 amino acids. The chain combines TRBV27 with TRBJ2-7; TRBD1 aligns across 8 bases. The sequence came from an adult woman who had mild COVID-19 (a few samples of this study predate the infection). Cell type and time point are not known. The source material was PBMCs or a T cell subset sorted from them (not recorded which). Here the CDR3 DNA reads TGTGCCAGCATCGGACAGGGATTCCCTTACGAGCAGTACTTC. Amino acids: CASIGQGFPYEQYF.